The clone carrying this T cell receptor beta chain turned up a few times. The antigen remains undetermined. Quantitative 5'-RACE with molecular barcodes generated TCR beta libraries. One entry per CDR3 protein, called by TCRdb with MiXCR from the 5' RACE reads. The sample has 700,000 or so distinct CDR3 sequences; under 20% are singletons. These data originate in a study of CD8 T cells in ankylosing spondylitis. Overall study results and limits: Within ankylosing spondylitis blood, a TCR beta motif made up of eight or nine highly homologous variants appeared to be characteristic. With a CD8+ phenotype, disease-linked clones were relatively rare in peripheral blood. In reactive arthritis synovial fluid and blood, some motif variants had been reported before.

Germline CDR1 KGHSH, CDR2 LQKENI. The CDR3 is 16 amino acids. The ends were cut back, 2 bases at V and 6 bases at J, with 17 bases in the middle. This clonotype was obtained from a male donor with ankylosing spondylitis. Sample: blood, either unsorted or a sorted T cell fraction (not recorded which). V usage is TRBV18 and J usage is TRBJ2-1; D perhaps matches TRBD1 (6 bases). CDR3 bases: TGTGCCAGCTCACCATCACGCGGACAGATGACCAATGAGCAGTTCTTC. It translates to CASSPSRGQMTNEQFF.